Following are 26 T cell receptor beta chains from one sample sequenced in a study of Ad26.COV2.S vaccination and SARS-CoV-2 variants. Treatment defined: roughly 19 received Ad26.COV2.S at low or high dose, single or two shots; several received placebo; per-sample allocation not given. Day 63 following the first vaccine or placebo injection was when the samples were taken. Generated by immunoSEQ multiplex PCR, the TCRdb table keeps only in-frame clones and is missing some. Here the sample spans 430,000 or so clones, approximately 90% being singletons. The specimen comprised peripheral blood, sampled in a trial of Ad26.COV2.S vaccine versus placebo. These receptors were obtained from a person between 18 and 59 years old who received the Ad26.COV2.S COVID-19 vaccine or a placebo.

V usage is TRBV11-2 and J usage is TRBJ2-1; the D is unclear. V shed 0 bases and J shed 6 bases, with 6 bases lying between them. Germline-derived CDR1 and CDR2 are SGHAT and FQNNGV. This CDR3 comprises 13 residues. The CDR3 region is CASSLEVGNEQFF. The CDR3 coding sequence is TGTGCCAGCAGCTTAGAAGTGGGCAATGAGCAGTTCTTC.

This CDR3 reads CASSLGVSTNEQFF. Here the CDR3 DNA reads TGCGCCAGCAGCTTGGGGGTTAGTACGAATGAGCAGTTCTTC. The chain links TRBV5-1 to TRBJ2-1; D is ambiguous. V lost 0 bases and J lost 7, with 11 bases in between. CDR1 and CDR2 (germline): SGHRS, YFSETQ. This CDR3 is built from 14 residues.

This clone was detected a few times. The chain uses TRBV27 and TRBJ2-2, with 15 bases matching TRBD2. Per germline, CDR1 MNHEY and CDR2 SMNVEV (reference sequence). The CDR3 is 17 residues long. Trimming removed 5 bases from V and 3 bases from J; junction bases left unmatched: 4. The CDR3 is CASSGLAGGPHTGELFF. The CDR3 nucleotides read TGTGCCAGCAGTGGACTAGCGGGAGGGCCCCACACCGGGGAGCTGTTTTTT.

The J gene is TRBJ2-7, the V gene TRBV24-1, with no clear D. Trimming pared 11 bases from V and 3 bases from J, leaving 1 base between. Germline CDR1 reads KGHDR; CDR2 reads SFDVKD. This CDR3 has 8 amino acids. CDR3 loop: CANYEQYF. CDR3 sequence (DNA): TGTGCCAACTACGAGCAGTACTTC.

J is TRBJ2-6 and V is TRBV7-9; 7 nucleotides match TRBD2. V trimming: 8 bases; J trimming: 5 bases; junction bases outside the gene matches: 15. The CDR3 is made up of 17 amino acids. From germline, CDR1 is SEHNR and CDR2 FQNEAQ (reference sequence). The CDR3 is CASPPQWGGERANVLTF. The CDR3 bases are TGTGCCAGCCCCCCGCAGTGGGGGGGAGAAAGGGCCAACGTCCTGACTTTC.

V and J are TRBV6-1 and TRBJ1-5; D is perhaps TRBD1 (5 bases). From germline, CDR1 is MNHNS and CDR2 SASEGT. V lost 2 bases to trimming and J lost 3 bases, with 8 bases between them. This CDR3 spans 14 amino acids. The DNA of the CDR3 is TGTGCCAGCAGTGAACGGGGGTACAATCAGCCCCAGCATTTT. Translating it yields CASSERGYNQPQHF.

The chain employs TRBV27 and TRBJ2-7; D could derive from TRBD1 or TRBD2 (5 bases each). Germline lookup yields CDR1 MNHEY and CDR2 SMNVEV (reference sequence). V lost 5 bases and J 3 bases, leaving 14 bases between the germline ends. This CDR3 has 14 amino acids. The DNA of the CDR3 is TGTGCCAGCAGTATCCGGGACGGGGACTACGAGCAGTACTTC. Its translation: CASSIRDGDYEQYF.

This rearrangement joins TRBV27 to TRBJ1-2; D is undetermined. Germline loops: CDR1 MNHEY, CDR2 SMNVEV (reference sequence). V lost 5 bases to trimming and J lost 4 bases, with 11 bases between them. The CDR3 runs to 13 residues. The CDR3 is CASSPRTGYGYTF. The DNA for the CDR3 is TGTGCCAGCAGTCCTCGGACGGGCTATGGCTACACCTTC.

The chain joins TRBV4-3 to TRBJ2-4, with no clear D. Trimming stripped 1 base from V and 7 bases from J, with 14 bases between. Germline CDR1 reads LGHNA; CDR2 reads YSLEER. This CDR3 has 15 residues. Here the CDR3 DNA reads TGCGCCAGCAGCCAAGGTTCCTGGGTTCGGAACATTCAGTACTTC. Translation: CASSQGSWVRNIQYF.

The rearrangement links TRBV19 to TRBJ1-4; no firm D call. Germline CDR1 reads LNHDA; CDR2 reads SQIVND (reference sequence). Trimming cost V 5 bases and J 5 bases, with 21 bases left between them. The CDR3 extends over 17 amino acids. The CDR3 coding sequence is TGTGCCAGTAGTGTGCAGTCCCCTGGACGGATAAATGAAAAACTGTTTTTT. Residues: CASSVQSPGRINEKLFF.

This chain uses TRBV13 with TRBJ1-2; D remains ambiguous. The CDR3 runs 15 residues. Trimming took off 0 bases at V and 1 base at J, with 9 bases between the two ends. CDR1 and CDR2 from the germline V gene are PRHDT and FYEKMQ (reference sequence). Here the CDR3 reads CASSLGHLVNYGYTF. The DNA for the CDR3 is TGTGCCAGCAGCTTAGGACACCTGGTTAACTATGGCTACACCTTC.

The chain combines TRBV21-1 with TRBJ1-2. TRBV21-1 is marked as a pseudogene. The CDR3 runs 15 residues. The DNA for the CDR3 is TGTGCCAGCAGCCGGGCCCACGGGTACCTATATGGCTACACCTTC. Its translation: CASSRAHGYLYGYTF.

The chain has TRBV4-1 and TRBJ2-1; 7 nucleotides agree with TRBD2. With V trimmed by 5 bases and J by 4 bases, 11 bases remained unmatched. The CDR3 is 16 residues long. CDR1 and CDR2 from the germline V gene are MGHRA and YSYEKL. The CDR3 loop is CASSGKPGTKYNEQFF. As DNA, the CDR3 is TGCGCCAGCAGCGGAAAACCCGGGACTAAATACAATGAGCAGTTCTTC.

This chain joins TRBV2 and TRBJ2-7; D may be TRBD1 or TRBD2 (5 bases each). The CDR3 spans 12 residues. V shed 5 bases and J shed 6 bases, with 11 bases lying between them. From germline, CDR1 is SNHLY and CDR2 FYNNEI. In nucleotides, the CDR3 is TGTGCCAGCAGTTGGGGACGAGGCGAGCAGTACTTC. Amino acids: CASSWGRGEQYF.

Notes on this clone: At one of its ends the junction is not consistent with the germline gene, which may arise from a read error. Here the CDR3 reads CASSEASATNEKLFF. For the CDR3, the DNA is TGTGCCAGCAGTGAAGCTTCCGCAACCAATGAAAAACTGTTTTTT. V and J are TRBV2 and TRBJ1-4; the D is unclear. This CDR3 is 15 amino acids long. In germline, CDR1 is SNHLY, CDR2 FYNNEI.

The chain is built from TRBV6-2 or TRBV6-3 and TRBJ2-7; 11 nucleotides agree with TRBD1. Germline CDR1 and CDR2: MNHEY and SVGEGT. The CDR3 contains 13 residues. V gave up 4 bases and J gave up 6 bases; unmatched junction bases: 2. The CDR3 spells CASSSDRGLEQYF. The CDR3 DNA is TGTGCCAGCAGTTCGGACAGGGGGCTCGAGCAGTACTTC.

The rearrangement joins TRBV5-1 to TRBJ2-6, with no clear D. This CDR3 has 14 amino acids. Trimming removed 2 bases at V and 2 bases at J, with 5 bases between. The V gene's germline CDR1 is SGHRS and CDR2 YFSETQ. The CDR3 nucleotides are TGCGCCAGCAGCTTCTTACCTGGGGCCAACGTCCTGACTTTC. Its protein product is CASSFLPGANVLTF.

CDR3 bases: TGTGCCAGCACAATGAGGGACAGGCGTGGTGGCTACACCTTC. This encodes CASTMRDRRGGYTF. The chain is built from TRBV6-5 and TRBJ1-2, with 8 bases lining up with TRBD1. Trimming removed 7 bases from V and 7 bases from J; junction bases left unmatched: 11. The CDR3 is 14 amino acids. The germline V gene has CDR1 MNHEY and CDR2 SVGAGI.

The chain joins TRBV7-6 to TRBJ2-5; 11 bases align to TRBD1. This CDR3 is built from 17 residues. Per the germline V gene, CDR1 is SGHVS and CDR2 is FNYEAQ. The V and J ends lost 1 base and 4 bases, in that order; junction bases with no gene match: 8. The CDR3 sequence is CASSLELGQGARETQYF. DNA for the CDR3: TGTGCCAGCAGCTTAGAACTCGGACAGGGGGCTAGAGAGACCCAGTACTTC.

The chain joins TRBV5-1 to TRBJ2-3; D perhaps matches TRBD1 (7 bases). V was shortened by 2 bases and J by 6 bases, with 16 bases between the two germline ends. Germline CDR1 and CDR2: SGHRS and YFSETQ. The CDR3 contains 15 residues. CDR3 nucleotides: TGCGCCAGCAGCTTAGGAACAGGGGAGGTCGATACGCAGTATTTT. Residues: CASSLGTGEVDTQYF.

This chain links TRBV27 with TRBJ2-7, with D tentatively TRBD2 (6 bases). Germline-derived CDR1 and CDR2 are MNHEY and SMNVEV (reference sequence). Trimming took 8 bases from V and 4 from J, leaving 15 bases between them. The CDR3 runs to 13 residues. The CDR3 protein is CASAGPGIYEQYF. The CDR3 DNA is TGTGCCAGCGCGGGACCTGGCATTTACGAGCAGTACTTC.

The chain uses TRBV10-3 and TRBJ2-7, with 8 bases identical to TRBD2. The CDR3 runs 15 residues. V shed 0 bases and J 2 bases; nucleotides not matched to a gene: 3. Germline assignment: CDR1 ENHRY and CDR2 SYGVKD. The CDR3 loop reads CAISESGTRAYEQYF. The CDR3 DNA follows: TGTGCCATCAGTGAGTCGGGGACTAGAGCCTACGAGCAGTACTTC.

This chain connects TRBV6-2 or TRBV6-3 to TRBJ1-5; 12 bases fit TRBD1. Germline CDR1 MNHEY, CDR2 SVGEGT. This CDR3 region has 15 residues. J lost 7 bases, V lost 1 base, and 2 bases had no gene match. Written as DNA, the CDR3 is TGTGCCAGCAGTTACTGGGGGACAGGGGGCCAGCCCCAGCATTTT. Its translation: CASSYWGTGGQPQHF.

The CDR3 region is CASSLASPANTGELFF. In nucleotides, the CDR3 is TGCGCCAGCAGCTTGGCGAGCCCCGCGAACACCGGGGAGCTGTTTTTT. The genes are TRBV5-1 and TRBJ2-2, with unresolved D. The CDR3 contains 16 residues. V gave up 0 bases and J gave up 0 bases, with 9 bases separating them. Germline V CDR1 and CDR2: SGHRS, YFSETQ. The variable domain in full, completed from reference TRBV5-1 and TRBJ2-2, reads KAGVTQTPRYLIKTRGQQVTLSCSPISGHRSVSWYQQTPGQGLQFLFEYFSETQRNKGNFPGRFSGRQFSNSRSEMNVSTLELGDSALYLCASSLASPANTGELFFGEGSRLTVL.

The rearrangement links TRBV11-2 to TRBJ2-4; D gene ambiguous. The CDR3 is 12 amino acids. Looked up from germline, CDR1 is SGHAT and CDR2 is FQNNGV. Trimming stripped 5 bases from V and 6 bases from J, with 8 bases between. Here the CDR3 reads CASSRLGNIQYF. The CDR3 region has the DNA TGTGCCAGCAGCCGCCTGGGAAACATTCAGTACTTC.

The CDR3 loop is CASSLGTGGLETQYF. The DNA for the CDR3 is TGTGCCAGCAGCTTAGGGACAGGGGGCTTGGAGACCCAGTACTTC. The rearrangement links TRBV7-6 to TRBJ2-5; 11 bases are shared with TRBD1. The CDR3 length is 15 residues. Losses at the gene ends were 1 base for V and 5 bases for J; bases not matched to a gene: 3. Germline values: CDR1 SGHVS, CDR2 FNYEAQ.